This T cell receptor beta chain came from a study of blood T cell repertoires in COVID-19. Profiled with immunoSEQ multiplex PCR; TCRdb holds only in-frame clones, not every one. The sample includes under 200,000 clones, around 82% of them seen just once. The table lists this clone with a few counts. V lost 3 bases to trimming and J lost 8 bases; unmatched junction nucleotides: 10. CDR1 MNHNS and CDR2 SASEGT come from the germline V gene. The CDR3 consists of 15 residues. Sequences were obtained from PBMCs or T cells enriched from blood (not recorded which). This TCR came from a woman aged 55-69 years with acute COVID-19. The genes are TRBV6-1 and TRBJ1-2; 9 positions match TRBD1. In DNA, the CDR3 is TGTGCCAGCAGTGACCGGGACAGGGCTGGGGGCGGCTACACCTTC. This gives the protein CASSDRDRAGGGYTF.